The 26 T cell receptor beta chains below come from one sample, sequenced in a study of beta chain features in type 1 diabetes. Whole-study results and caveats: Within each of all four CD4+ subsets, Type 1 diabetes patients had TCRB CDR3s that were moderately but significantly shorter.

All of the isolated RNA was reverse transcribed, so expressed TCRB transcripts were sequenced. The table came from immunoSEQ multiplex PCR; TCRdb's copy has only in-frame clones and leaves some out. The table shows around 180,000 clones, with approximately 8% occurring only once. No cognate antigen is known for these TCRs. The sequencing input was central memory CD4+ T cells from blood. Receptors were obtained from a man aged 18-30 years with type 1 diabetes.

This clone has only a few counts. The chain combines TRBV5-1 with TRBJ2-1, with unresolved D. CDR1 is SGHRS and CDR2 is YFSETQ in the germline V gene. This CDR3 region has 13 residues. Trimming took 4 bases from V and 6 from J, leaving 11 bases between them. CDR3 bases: TGCGCCAGCAGCGCACAGTCCCCCAATGAGCAGTTCTTC. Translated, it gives CASSAQSPNEQFF.

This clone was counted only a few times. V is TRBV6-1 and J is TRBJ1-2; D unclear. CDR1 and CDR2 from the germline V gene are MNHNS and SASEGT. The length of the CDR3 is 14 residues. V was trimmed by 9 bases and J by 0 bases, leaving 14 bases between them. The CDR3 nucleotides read TGTGCCAGTGTAACCAGCGTAGCTAACTATGGCTACACCTTC. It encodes CASVTSVANYGYTF.

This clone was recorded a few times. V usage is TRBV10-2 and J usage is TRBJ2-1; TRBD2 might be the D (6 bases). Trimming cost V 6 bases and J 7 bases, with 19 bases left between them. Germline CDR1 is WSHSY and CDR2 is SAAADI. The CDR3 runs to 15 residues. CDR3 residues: CASRDSGSGLNEQFF. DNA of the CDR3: TGCGCCAGCAGAGATTCGGGTAGCGGACTTAATGAGCAGTTCTTC.

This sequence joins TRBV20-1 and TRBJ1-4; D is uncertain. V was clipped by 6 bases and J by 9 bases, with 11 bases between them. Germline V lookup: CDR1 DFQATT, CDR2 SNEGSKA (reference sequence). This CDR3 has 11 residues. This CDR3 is CSAPRTKKLFF. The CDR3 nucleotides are TGCAGTGCCCCGAGAACTAAAAAACTGTTTTTT.

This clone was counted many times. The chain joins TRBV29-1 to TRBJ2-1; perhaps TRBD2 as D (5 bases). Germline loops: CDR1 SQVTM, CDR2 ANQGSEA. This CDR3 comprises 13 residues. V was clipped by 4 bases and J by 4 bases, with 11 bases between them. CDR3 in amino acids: CSVGGNMYNEQFF. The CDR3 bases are TGCAGCGTTGGAGGGAATATGTACAATGAGCAGTTCTTC.

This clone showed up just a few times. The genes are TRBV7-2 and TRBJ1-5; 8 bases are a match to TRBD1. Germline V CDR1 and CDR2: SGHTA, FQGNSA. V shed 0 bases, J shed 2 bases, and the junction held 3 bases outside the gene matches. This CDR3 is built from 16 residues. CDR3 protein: CASSLAGTGGNQPQHF. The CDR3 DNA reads TGTGCCAGCAGCTTAGCCGGGACAGGAGGCAATCAGCCCCAGCATTTT.

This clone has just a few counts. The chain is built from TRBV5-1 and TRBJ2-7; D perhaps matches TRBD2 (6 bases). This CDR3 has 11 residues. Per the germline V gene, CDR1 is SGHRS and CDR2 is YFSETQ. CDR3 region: CARKGRREQYF. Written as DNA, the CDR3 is TGCGCGCGGAAGGGGAGGCGCGAGCAGTACTTC. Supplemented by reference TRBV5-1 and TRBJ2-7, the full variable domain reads KAGVTQTPRYLIKTRGQQVTLSCSPISGHRSVSWYQQTPGQGLQFLFEYFSETQRNKGNFPGRFSGRQFSNSRSEMNVSTLELGDSALYLCARKGRREQYFGPGTRLTVT.

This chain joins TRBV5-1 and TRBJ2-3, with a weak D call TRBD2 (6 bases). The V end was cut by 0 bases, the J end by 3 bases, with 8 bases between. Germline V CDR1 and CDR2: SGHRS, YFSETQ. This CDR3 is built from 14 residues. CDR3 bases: TGCGCCAGCAGCTTGGCGACTAGTACAGATACGCAGTATTTT. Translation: CASSLATSTDTQYF.

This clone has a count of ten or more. This CDR3 is CSVKGTGGYEQFF. In nucleotides, the CDR3 is TGCAGCGTTAAAGGGACGGGGGGCTATGAGCAGTTCTTC. This chain connects TRBV29-1 to TRBJ2-1; a weak D match, TRBD2 (7 bases). CDR1 SQVTM and CDR2 ANQGSEA come from the germline V gene. The CDR3 has 13 residues. Trimming stripped 5 bases from V and 8 bases from J, with 16 bases between.

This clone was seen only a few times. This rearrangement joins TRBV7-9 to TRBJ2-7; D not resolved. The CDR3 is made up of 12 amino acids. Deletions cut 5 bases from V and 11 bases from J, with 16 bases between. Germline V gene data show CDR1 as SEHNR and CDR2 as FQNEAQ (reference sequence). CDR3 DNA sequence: TGTGCCAGCAGCACCCAAAAAACCCTAGAGTACTTC. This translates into CASSTQKTLEYF. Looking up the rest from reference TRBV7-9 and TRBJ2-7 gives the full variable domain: DTGVSQNPRHKITKRGQNVTFRCDPISEHNRLYWYRQTLGQGPEFLTYFQNEAQLEKSRLLSDRFSAERPKGSFSTLEIQRTEQGDSAMYLCASSTQKTLEYFGPGTRLTVT.

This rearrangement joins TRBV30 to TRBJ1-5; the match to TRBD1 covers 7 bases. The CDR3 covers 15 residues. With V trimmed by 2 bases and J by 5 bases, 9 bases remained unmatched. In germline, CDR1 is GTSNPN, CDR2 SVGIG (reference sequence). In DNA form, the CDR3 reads TGTGCCTGGAGTAGGAGGGGGCTCCCGGATCAGCCCCAGCATTTT. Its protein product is CAWSRRGLPDQPQHF.

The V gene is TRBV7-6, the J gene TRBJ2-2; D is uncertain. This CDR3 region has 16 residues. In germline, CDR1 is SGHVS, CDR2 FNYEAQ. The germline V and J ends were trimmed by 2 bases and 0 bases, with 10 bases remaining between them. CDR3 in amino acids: CASSLNTRANTGELFF. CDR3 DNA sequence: TGTGCCAGCAGCTTAAACACTCGGGCGAACACCGGGGAGCTGTTTTTT.

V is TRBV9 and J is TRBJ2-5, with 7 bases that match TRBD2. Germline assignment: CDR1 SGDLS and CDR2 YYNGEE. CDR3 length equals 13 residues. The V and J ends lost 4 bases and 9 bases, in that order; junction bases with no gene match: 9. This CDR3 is CASSLGTLAAQYF. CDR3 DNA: TGTGCCAGCAGCCTAGGGACCCTAGCGGCCCAGTACTTC.

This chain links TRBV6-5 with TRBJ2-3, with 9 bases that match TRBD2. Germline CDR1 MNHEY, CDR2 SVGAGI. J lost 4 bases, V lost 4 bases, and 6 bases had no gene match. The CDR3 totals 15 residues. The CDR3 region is CASSSSGDTADTQYF. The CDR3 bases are TGTGCCAGCAGTTCTAGCGGGGACACGGCAGATACGCAGTATTTT.

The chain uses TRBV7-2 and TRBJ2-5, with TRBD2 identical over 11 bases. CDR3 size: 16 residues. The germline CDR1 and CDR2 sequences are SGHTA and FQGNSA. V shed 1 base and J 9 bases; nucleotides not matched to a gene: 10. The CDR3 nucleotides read TGTGCCAGCAGCTTAGATAGCGGGGGGGCTCCCAGGGCCCAGTACTTC. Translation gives CASSLDSGGAPRAQYF.

Here the CDR3 DNA reads TGTGCCAGCAGCCAACGGCAGGGGGTTGGGGCCAACGTCCTGACTTTC. It translates to CASSQRQGVGANVLTF. The V and J genes are TRBV14 and TRBJ2-6; TRBD1 aligns across 7 bases. The CDR3 has 16 residues. Trimming removed 2 bases from V and 3 bases from J; junction bases left unmatched: 4. From germline, CDR1 is SGHDN and CDR2 FVKESK.

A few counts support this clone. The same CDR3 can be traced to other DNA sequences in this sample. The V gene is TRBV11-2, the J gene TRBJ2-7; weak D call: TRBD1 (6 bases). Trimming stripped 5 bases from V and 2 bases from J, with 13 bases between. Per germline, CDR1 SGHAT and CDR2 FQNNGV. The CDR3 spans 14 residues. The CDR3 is CASSPGQFTYEQYF. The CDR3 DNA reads TGTGCCAGCAGCCCCGGACAGTTTACCTACGAGCAGTACTTC.

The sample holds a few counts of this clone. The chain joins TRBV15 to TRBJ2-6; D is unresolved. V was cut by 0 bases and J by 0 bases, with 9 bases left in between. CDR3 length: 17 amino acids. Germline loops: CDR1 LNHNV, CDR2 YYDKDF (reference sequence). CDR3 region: CATSRDLQFSGANVLTF. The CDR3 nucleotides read TGTGCCACCAGCAGAGATCTACAGTTCTCTGGGGCCAACGTCCTGACTTTC.

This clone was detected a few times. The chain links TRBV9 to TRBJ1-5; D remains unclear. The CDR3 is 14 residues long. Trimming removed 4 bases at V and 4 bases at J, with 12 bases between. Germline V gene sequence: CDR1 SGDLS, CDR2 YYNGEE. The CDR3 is CASSPTGGNQPQHF. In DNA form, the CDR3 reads TGTGCCAGCAGCCCGACCGGCGGGAATCAGCCCCAGCATTTT.

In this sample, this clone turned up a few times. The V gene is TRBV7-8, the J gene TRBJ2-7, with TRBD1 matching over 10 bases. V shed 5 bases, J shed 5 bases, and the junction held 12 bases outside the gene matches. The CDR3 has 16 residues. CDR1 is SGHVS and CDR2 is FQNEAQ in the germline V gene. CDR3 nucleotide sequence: TGTGCCAGCAGCGAGAGGTCAGGACAGGGGGTGGACGAGCAGTACTTC. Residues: CASSERSGQGVDEQYF.

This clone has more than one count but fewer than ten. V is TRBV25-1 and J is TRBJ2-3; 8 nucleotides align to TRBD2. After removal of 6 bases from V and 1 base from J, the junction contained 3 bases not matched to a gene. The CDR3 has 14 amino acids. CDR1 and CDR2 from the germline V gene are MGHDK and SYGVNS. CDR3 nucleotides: TGTGCCAGCAGCCCAGCGGGGGGCACAGATACGCAGTATTTT. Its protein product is CASSPAGGTDTQYF.

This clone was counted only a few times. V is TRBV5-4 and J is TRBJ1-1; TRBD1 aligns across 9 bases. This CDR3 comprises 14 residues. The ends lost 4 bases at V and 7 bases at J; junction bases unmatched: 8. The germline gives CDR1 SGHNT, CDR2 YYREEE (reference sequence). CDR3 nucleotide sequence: TGTGCCAGCAGCAAGAGCGGACAGGGGCATGAAGCTTTCTTT. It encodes CASSKSGQGHEAFF.

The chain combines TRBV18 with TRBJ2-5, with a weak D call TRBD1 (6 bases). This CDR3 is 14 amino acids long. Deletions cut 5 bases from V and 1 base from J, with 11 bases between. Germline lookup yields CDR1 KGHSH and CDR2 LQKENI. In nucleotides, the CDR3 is TGTGCCAGCTCAACTCGGGACACCCAAGAGACCCAGTACTTC. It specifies CASSTRDTQETQYF. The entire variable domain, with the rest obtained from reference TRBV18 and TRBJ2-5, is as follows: NAGVMQNPRHLVRRRGQEARLRCSPMKGHSHVYWYRQLPEEGLKFMVYLQKENIIDESGMPKERFSAEFPKEGPSILRIQQVVRGDSAAYFCASSTRDTQETQYFGPGTRLLVL.

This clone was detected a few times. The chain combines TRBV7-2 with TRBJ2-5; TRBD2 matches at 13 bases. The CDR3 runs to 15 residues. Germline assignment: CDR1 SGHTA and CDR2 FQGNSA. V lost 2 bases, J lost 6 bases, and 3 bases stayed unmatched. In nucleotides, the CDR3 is TGTGCCAGCAGCTTAACTAGCGGGAGGGCCCAGACCCAGTACTTC. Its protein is CASSLTSGRAQTQYF.

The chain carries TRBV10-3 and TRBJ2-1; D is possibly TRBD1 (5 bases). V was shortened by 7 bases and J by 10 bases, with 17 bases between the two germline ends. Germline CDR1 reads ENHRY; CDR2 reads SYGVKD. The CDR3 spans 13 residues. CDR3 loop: CAINQGVAFEQFF. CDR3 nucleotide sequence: TGTGCCATCAATCAAGGGGTGGCGTTCGAGCAGTTCTTC.

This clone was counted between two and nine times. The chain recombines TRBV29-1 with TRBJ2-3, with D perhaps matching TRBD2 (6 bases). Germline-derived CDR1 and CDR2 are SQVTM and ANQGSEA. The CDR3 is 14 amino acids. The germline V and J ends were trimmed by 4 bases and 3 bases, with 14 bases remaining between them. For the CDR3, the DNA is TGCAGCGTTGTGCGCGGTGGGGGGACAGATACGCAGTATTTT. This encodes CSVVRGGGTDTQYF.